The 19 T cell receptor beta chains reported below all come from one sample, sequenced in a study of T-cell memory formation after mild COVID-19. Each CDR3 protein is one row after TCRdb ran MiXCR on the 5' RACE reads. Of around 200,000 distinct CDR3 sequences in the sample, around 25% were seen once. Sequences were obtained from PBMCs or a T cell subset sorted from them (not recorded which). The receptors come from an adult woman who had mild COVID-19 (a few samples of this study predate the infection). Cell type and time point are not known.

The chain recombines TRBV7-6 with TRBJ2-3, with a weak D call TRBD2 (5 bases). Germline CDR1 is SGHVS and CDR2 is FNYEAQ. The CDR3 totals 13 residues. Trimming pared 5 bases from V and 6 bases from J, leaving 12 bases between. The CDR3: CASSRGTLDTQYF. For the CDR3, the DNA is TGTGCCAGCAGCCGGGGTACGCTTGATACGCAGTATTTT.

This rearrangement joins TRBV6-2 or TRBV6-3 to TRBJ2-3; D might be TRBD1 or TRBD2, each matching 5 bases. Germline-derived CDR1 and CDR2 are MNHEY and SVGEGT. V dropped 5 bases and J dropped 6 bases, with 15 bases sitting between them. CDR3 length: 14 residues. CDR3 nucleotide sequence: TGTGCCAGCAGTAAGGGACGGGCAGTGGATACGCAGTATTTT. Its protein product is CASSKGRAVDTQYF.

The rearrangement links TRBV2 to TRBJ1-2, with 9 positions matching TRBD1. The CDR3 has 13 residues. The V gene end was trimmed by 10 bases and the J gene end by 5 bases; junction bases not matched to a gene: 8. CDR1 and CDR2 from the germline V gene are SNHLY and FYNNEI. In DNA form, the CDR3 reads TGTGCCACAAGCCCGGGACAGGGTTATGGCTACACCTTC. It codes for CATSPGQGYGYTF.

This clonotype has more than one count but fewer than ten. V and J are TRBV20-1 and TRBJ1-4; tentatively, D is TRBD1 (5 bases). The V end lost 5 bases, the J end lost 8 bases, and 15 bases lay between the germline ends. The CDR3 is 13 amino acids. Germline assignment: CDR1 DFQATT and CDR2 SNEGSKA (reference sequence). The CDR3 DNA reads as TGCAGTGCTCGGGCATTTCAGGGAGAAAAACTGTTTTTT. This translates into CSARAFQGEKLFF.

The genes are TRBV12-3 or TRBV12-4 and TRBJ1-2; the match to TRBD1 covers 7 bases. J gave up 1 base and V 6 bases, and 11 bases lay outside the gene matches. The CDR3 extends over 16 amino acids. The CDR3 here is CASRPTGTGFNYGYTF. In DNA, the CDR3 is TGTGCCAGCAGGCCGACAGGGACTGGGTTTAACTATGGCTACACCTTC.

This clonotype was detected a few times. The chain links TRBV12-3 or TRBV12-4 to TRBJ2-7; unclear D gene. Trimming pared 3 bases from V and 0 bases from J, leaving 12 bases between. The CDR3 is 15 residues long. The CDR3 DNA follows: TGTGCCAGCAGTTTTCCAGGAGCTAGCTCCTACGAGCAGTACTTC. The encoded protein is CASSFPGASSYEQYF.

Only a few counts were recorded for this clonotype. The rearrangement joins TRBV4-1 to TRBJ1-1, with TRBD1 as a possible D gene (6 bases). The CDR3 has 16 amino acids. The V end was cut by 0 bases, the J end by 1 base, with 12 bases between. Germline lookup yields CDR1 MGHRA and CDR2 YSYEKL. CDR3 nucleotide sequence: TGCGCCAGCAGCCAAGAGGAGGGGGGCCCGAACACTGAAGCTTTCTTT. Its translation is CASSQEEGGPNTEAFF.

CDR3 sequence: CASSLGVLAGGLAETQYF. CDR3 coding DNA: TGTGCCAGCAGCTTAGGAGTGCTAGCGGGGGGGCTAGCGGAGACCCAGTACTTC. The chain combines TRBV11-2 with TRBJ2-5, with 12 bases matching TRBD2. Germline V lookup: CDR1 SGHAT, CDR2 FQNNGV. The CDR3 length is 18 residues. The ends lost 1 base at V and 5 bases at J; junction bases unmatched: 11.

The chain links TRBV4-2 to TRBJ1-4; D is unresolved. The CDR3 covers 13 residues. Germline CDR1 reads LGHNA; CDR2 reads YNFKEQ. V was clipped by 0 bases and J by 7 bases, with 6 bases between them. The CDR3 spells CASSQEQREKLFF. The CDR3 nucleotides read TGTGCCAGCAGCCAAGAACAGCGTGAAAAACTGTTTTTT.

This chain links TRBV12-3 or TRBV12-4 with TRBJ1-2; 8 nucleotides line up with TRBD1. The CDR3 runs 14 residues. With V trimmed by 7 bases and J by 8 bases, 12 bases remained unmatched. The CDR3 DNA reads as TGTGCCAGCACCACCGGAACAGGGGGAGAAGGCTACACCTTC. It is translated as CASTTGTGGEGYTF.

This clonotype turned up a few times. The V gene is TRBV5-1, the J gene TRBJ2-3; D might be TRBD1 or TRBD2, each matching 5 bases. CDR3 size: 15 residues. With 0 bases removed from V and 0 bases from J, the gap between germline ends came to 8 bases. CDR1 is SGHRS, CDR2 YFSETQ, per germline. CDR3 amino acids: CASSLAGPSTDTQYF. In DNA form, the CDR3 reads TGCGCCAGCAGCTTGGCGGGACCTAGCACAGATACGCAGTATTTT.

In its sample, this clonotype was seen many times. CDR3 in DNA: TGTGCCAGCAGCCCCGGCACTAGCAAGGCCGGGGAGCTGTTTTTT. Protein sequence: CASSPGTSKAGELFF. The rearrangement joins TRBV7-9 to TRBJ2-2; possibly TRBD2 for D (6 bases). CDR1 and CDR2 from the germline V gene are SEHNR and FQNEAQ (reference sequence). Trimming left V 5 bases short and J 6 bases short, with 16 bases between. The CDR3 extends over 15 amino acids.

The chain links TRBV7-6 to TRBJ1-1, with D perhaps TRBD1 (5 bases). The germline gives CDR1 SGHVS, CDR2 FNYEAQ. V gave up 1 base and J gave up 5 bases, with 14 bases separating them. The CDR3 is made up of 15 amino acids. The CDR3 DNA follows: TGTGCCAGCAGCTTAGTTACGGGGACGGGGACTGAAGCTTTCTTT. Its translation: CASSLVTGTGTEAFF.

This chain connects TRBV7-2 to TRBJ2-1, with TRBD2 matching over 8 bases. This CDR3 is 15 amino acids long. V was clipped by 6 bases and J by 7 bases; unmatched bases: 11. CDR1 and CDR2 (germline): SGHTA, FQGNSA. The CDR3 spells CASRSGSGGRNEQFF. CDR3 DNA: TGTGCCAGCAGGTCAGGCAGCGGGGGCAGGAATGAGCAGTTCTTC.

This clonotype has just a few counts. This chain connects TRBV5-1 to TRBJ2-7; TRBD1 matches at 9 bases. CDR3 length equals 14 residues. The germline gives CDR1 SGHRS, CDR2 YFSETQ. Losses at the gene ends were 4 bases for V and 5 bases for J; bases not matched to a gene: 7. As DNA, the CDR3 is TGCGCCAGCAGCCCGGGACAGGGATCGGACGAGCAGTACTTC. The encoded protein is CASSPGQGSDEQYF.

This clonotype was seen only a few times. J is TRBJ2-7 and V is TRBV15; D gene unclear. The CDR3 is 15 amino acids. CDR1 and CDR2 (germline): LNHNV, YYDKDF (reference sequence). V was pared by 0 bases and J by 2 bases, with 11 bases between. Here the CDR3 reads CATSRDRGTTYEQYF. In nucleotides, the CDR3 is TGTGCCACCAGCAGAGATCGAGGCACTACCTACGAGCAGTACTTC.

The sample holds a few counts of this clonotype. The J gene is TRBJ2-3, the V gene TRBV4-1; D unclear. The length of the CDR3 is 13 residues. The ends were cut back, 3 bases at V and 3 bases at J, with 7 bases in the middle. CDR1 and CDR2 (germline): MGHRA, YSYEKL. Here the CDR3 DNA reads TGCGCCAGCAGCCAGAGCTTTACAGATACGCAGTATTTT. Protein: CASSQSFTDTQYF.

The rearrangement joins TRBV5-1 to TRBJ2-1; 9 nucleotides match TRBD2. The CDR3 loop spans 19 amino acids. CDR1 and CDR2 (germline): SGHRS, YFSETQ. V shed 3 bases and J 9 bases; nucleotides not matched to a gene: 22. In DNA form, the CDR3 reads TGCGCCAGCAGCTCCGTTTACATGGGGACTAGCCCTTTGGAGGGTGAGCAGTTCTTC. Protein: CASSSVYMGTSPLEGEQFF.

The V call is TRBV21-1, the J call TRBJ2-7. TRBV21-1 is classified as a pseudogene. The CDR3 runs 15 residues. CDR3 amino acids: CASSAGCRSSYEQYF. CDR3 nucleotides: TGTGCCAGCAGCGCCGGTTGTAGGAGCTCCTACGAGCAGTACTTC.